This T cell receptor (beta chain) came from a study of blood T cell repertoires in COVID-19. The germline V gene has CDR1 MNHEY and CDR2 SMNVEV (reference sequence). The CDR3 runs to 14 residues. V was pared by 0 bases and J by 6 bases, with 3 bases of the junction left unmatched. In the authors' methods: Nucleated cell number was recorded as an estimate derived from reference gene primer amplification. The protocol was immunoSEQ multiplex PCR, while the TCRdb copy is restricted to in-frame clones and leaves out a portion. V and J calls and clone size follow that table, whereas D and trimming were derived from the DNA. Of about 63,000 clones in the sample, about 78% were seen once.

The chain is built from TRBV27 and TRBJ1-1; 8 bases fit TRBD1. The clonotype was recovered from an elderly woman with acute or convalescent COVID-19. The material sequenced was peripheral blood. In DNA form, the CDR3 reads TGTGCCAGCAGTTTATCGCAGGGGGCGGCTGAAGCTTTCTTT. This sequence encodes CASSLSQGAAEAFF.